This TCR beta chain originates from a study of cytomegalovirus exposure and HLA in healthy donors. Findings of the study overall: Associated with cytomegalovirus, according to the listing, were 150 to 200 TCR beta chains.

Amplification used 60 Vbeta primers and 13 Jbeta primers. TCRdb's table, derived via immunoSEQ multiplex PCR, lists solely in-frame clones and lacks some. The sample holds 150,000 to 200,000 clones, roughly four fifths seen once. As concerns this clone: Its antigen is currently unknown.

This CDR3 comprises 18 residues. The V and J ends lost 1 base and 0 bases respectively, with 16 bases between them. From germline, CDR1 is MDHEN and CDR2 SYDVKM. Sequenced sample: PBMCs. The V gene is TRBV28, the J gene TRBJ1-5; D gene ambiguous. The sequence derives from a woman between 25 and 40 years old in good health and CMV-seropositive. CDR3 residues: CASSLYGGRGYSNQPQHF. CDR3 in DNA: TGTGCCAGCAGTTTATATGGAGGGAGAGGCTATAGCAATCAGCCCCAGCATTTT.